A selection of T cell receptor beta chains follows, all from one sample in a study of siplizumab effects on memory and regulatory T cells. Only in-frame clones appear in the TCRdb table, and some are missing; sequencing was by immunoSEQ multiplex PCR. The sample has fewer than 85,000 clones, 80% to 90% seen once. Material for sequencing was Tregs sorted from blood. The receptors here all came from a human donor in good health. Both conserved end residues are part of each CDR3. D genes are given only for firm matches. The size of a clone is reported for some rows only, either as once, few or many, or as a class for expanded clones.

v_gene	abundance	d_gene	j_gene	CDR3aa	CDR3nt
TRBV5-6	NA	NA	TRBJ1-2	CASSFSGGPHTYGYTF	TGTGCCAGCAGCTTTTCGGGAGGTCCTCATACATATGGCTACACCTTC
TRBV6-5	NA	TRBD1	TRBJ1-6	CASSYSTGASNSPLHF	TGTGCCAGCAGTTACAGTACAGGGGCCTCCAATTCACCCCTCCACTTT
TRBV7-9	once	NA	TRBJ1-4	CASSSMAGQGPNEKLFF	TGTGCCAGCAGCTCCATGGCGGGCCAGGGCCCTAATGAAAAACTGTTTTTT
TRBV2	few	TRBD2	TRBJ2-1	CASSGGAGGDNEQFF	TGTGCCAGCAGTGGTGGTGCGGGGGGGGACAATGAGCAGTTCTTC
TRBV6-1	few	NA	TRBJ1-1	CASNQGQKAEAFF	TGTGCCAGCAACCAGGGGCAGAAAGCTGAAGCTTTCTTT
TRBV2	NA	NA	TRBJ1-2	CASSVQGANYGYTF	TGTGCCAGCAGCGTACAGGGAGCTAACTATGGCTACACCTTC
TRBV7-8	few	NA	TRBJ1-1	CASSSTGGNTEAFF	TGTGCCAGCAGCTCCACGGGGGGGAACACTGAAGCTTTCTTT
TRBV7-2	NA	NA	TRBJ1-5	CASSFFLRSPQHF	TGTGCCAGCAGCTTCTTCCTGAGATCACCCCAGCATTTT
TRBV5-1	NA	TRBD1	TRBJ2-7	CASSLTGATTYEQYF	TGCGCCAGCAGCCTTACAGGGGCCACCACCTACGAGCAGTACTTC
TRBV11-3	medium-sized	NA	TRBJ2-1	CASSPTGDEQFF	TGTGCCAGCAGCCCGACGGGGGATGAGCAGTTCTTC
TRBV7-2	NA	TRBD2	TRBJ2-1	CASSLALTSGYNEQFF	TGTGCCAGCAGCTTAGCGCTTACTAGCGGATACAATGAGCAGTTCTTC
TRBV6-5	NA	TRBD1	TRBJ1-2	CASSYRGRGYTF	TGTGCCAGCAGTTACAGGGGGCGTGGCTACACCTTC
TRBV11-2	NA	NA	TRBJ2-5	CASSLVIGGDGLETQYF	TGTGCCAGCAGCTTAGTTATCGGCGGAGATGGTTTGGAGACCCAGTACTTC
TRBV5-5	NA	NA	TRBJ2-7	CASTHSGGSYEQYF	TGTGCCAGCACCCATTCAGGTGGCTCCTACGAGCAGTACTTC
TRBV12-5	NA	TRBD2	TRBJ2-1	CASGTPGLAGTKQFF	TGTGCTAGTGGCACGCCGGGACTAGCGGGGACCAAGCAGTTCTTC
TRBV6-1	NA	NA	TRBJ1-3	CASSAPTRSGNTIYF	TGTGCCAGCAGTGCACCCACACGCTCTGGAAACACCATATATTTT
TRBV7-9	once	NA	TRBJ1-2	CASSSGEDGYTF	TGTGCCAGCAGCTCCGGGGAGGATGGCTACACCTTC
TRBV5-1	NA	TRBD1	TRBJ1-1	CASSLSQGATEAFF	TGCGCCAGCAGCTTATCACAGGGGGCTACTGAAGCTTTCTTT
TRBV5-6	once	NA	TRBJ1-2	CASSPIREWNGYTF	TGTGCCAGCAGCCCCATAAGGGAGTGGAATGGCTACACCTTC
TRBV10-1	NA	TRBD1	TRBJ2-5	CASEPGQGAGETQYF	TGCGCCTCCGAACCGGGACAGGGGGCCGGGGAGACCCAGTACTTC
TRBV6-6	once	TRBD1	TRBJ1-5	CASSYGTANQPQHF	TGTGCCAGCAGTTACGGGACAGCGAATCAGCCCCAGCATTTT
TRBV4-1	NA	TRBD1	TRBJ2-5	CASSQAFQGVGETQYF	TGCGCCAGCAGCCAGGCGTTCCAGGGGGTAGGAGAGACCCAGTACTTC
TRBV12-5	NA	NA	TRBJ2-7	CASGFSGKLPNEQYF	TGTGCTAGTGGTTTTTCCGGGAAACTACCCAACGAGCAGTACTTC
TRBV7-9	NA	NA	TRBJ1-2	CASSPTLGLDYGYTF	TGTGCCAGCAGCCCGACGTTGGGACTGGACTATGGCTACACCTTC
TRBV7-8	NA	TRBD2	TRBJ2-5	CASSPGGGLAVYF	TGTGCCAGCAGCCCAGGTGGGGGACTAGCGGTCTACTTC
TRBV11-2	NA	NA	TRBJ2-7	CASSSRGYSYEQYF	TGTGCCAGCAGCTCCCGGGGTTACTCCTACGAGCAGTACTTC
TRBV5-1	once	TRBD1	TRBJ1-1	CASSSRQGGTEAFF	TGCGCCAGCAGCTCAAGACAGGGGGGGACTGAAGCTTTCTTT
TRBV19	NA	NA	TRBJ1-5	CASSKTDLGGNQPQHF	TGTGCCAGTAGCAAGACAGACCTTGGGGGCAATCAGCCCCAGCATTTT
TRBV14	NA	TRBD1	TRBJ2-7	CASSPLRTGTSYEQYF	TGTGCCAGCAGCCCCCTAAGGACAGGCACCTCCTACGAGCAGTACTTC
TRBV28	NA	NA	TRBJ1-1	CASSLVLGVTNTEAFF	TGTGCCAGCAGTCTAGTCCTAGGGGTGACGAACACTGAAGCTTTCTTT
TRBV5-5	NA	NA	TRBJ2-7	CASSSTAINEQYF	TGTGCCAGCAGCTCAACGGCCATTAACGAGCAGTACTTC
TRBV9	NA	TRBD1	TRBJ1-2	CASSATLTGGLVYGYTF	TGTGCCAGCAGCGCGACGTTAACAGGGGGCCTCGTCTATGGCTACACCTTC
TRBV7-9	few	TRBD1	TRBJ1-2	CASSPPGQGGVYGYTF	TGTGCCAGCAGCCCCCCGGGACAGGGGGGCGTGTATGGCTACACCTTC
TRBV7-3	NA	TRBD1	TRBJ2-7	CASSLVGQGYEQYF	TGTGCCAGCAGTCTCGTGGGACAGGGATACGAGCAGTACTTC
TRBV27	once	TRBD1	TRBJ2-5	CASSSGGLMRETQYF	TGTGCCAGCAGTTCAGGGGGCCTTATGAGGGAGACCCAGTACTTC
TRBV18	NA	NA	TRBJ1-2	CASSPSDSYGYTF	TGTGCCAGCTCTCCATCAGACAGCTATGGCTACACCTTC